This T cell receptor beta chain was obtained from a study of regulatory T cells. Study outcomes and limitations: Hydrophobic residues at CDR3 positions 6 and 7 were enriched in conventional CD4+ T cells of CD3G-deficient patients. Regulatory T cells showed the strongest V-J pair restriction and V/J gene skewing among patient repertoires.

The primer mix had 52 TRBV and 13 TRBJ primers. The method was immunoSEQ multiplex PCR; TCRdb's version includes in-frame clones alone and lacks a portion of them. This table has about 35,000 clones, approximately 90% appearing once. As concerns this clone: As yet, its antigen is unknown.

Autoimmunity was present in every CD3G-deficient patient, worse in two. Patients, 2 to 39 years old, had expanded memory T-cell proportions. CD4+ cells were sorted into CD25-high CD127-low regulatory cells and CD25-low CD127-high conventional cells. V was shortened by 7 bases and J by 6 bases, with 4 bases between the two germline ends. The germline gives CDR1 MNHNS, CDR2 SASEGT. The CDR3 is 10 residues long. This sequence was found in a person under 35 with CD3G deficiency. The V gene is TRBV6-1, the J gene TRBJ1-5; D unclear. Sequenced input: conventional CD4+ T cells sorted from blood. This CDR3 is CASTLQPQHF. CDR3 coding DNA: TGTGCCAGCACCCTTCAGCCCCAGCATTTT.